This T cell receptor beta chain was identified in a study of regulatory T cells in long-lasting Graves disease. The CDR3 spans 13 residues. Deletions cut 7 bases from V and 2 bases from J, with 11 bases between. The germline V gene has CDR1 LNHDA and CDR2 SQIVND (reference sequence). Indicated time point: newly diagnosed GD, antithyroid drugs for less than 3 months. The TCR library was made from RNA that had been extracted from PBMCs in TRIzol. According to the study, TCR beta libraries were built with iRepertoire HTBI primers and CDR3-region Arm-PCR. Via MiXCR, TCRdb re-called the multiplex PCR reads, giving one row per CDR3 protein. The table lists over 400,000 distinct CDR3 sequences, around 15% of them singletons. This clonotype has a count of ten or more. This sample was also put to use in a study of T cells in Graves' hyperthyroidism and ophthalmopathy.

This TCR derives from a woman aged 45 to 65 with Graves disease. The chain has TRBV19 and TRBJ1-1; D might be TRBD1 (6 bases). This sample comprised peripheral blood mononuclear cells (PBMCs), obtained at new diagnosis, from a patient treated with antithyroid drugs. CDR3 in amino acids: CASNNRENTEAFF. The CDR3 DNA reads as TGTGCCAGTAATAACAGGGAAAACACTGAAGCTTTCTTT.